A single sample is the source of the 10 T cell receptor beta chains below, sequenced in a study of blood T cell repertoires in COVID-19. Only in-frame clones appear in the TCRdb table, and some are missing; sequencing was by immunoSEQ multiplex PCR. Here the sample spans almost 25,000 clones, 70% to 90% being singletons. Sequenced: peripheral blood. These receptors all come from an older woman with COVID-19, enrolled during active disease.

The chain combines TRBV4-1 with TRBJ1-1, with no clear D. Trimming cost V 0 bases and J 4 bases, with 9 bases left between them. This CDR3 contains 14 residues. Germline CDR1 is MGHRA and CDR2 is YSYEKL. The CDR3 loop is CASSQDRRVTEAFF. CDR3 in DNA: TGCGCCAGCAGCCAAGACCGGCGGGTCACTGAAGCTTTCTTT.

The chain links TRBV6-7 to TRBJ2-1, with TRBD2 matching 15 bases. TRBV6-7 is recorded as an ORF, its role being uncertain. The V and J ends lost 5 bases and 8 bases, in that order; junction bases with no gene match: 19. The CDR3 extends over 20 amino acids. DNA of the CDR3: TGTGCCAGCAGTAGGACTAGCGGGAGGGCTGCGTTATATGGGGCCCATGAGCAGTTCTTC. Translating gives CASSRTSGRAALYGAHEQFF.

The chain joins TRBV9 to TRBJ2-1; maybe TRBD2 (6 bases). The CDR3 contains 15 residues. Germline CDR1 and CDR2: SGDLS and YYNGEE. The V and J ends lost 1 base and 4 bases respectively, with 12 bases between them. This CDR3 is CASSVRGTGYNEQFF. CDR3 DNA sequence: TGTGCCAGCAGCGTACGGGGGACGGGATACAATGAGCAGTTCTTC.

The rearrangement uses TRBV2 and TRBJ1-6; a possible D gene is TRBD1 (5 bases). Germline V CDR1 and CDR2: SNHLY, FYNNEI. Trimming cost V 0 bases and J 13 bases, with 13 bases left between them. The length of the CDR3 is 14 residues. CDR3 in amino acids: CASSEAQRGTPLHF. DNA of the CDR3: TGTGCCAGCAGTGAAGCGCAGCGGGGGACGCCCCTCCACTTT.

The chain combines TRBV19 with TRBJ1-1; D is uncertain. From germline, CDR1 is LNHDA and CDR2 SQIVND (reference sequence). The CDR3 loop spans 14 amino acids. Trimming took off 1 base at V and 0 bases at J, with 6 bases between the two ends. CDR3 residues: CASSIGALNTEAFF. CDR3 nucleotides: TGTGCCAGTAGTATAGGGGCCTTGAACACTGAAGCTTTCTTT.

Worth noting for this clone: Other DNA sequences in the same sample also yield this CDR3. V and J are TRBV2 and TRBJ1-5, with 8 nucleotides matching TRBD1. Trimming took 6 bases from V and 2 from J; bases not matched to a gene: 9. CDR3 length: 16 residues. The germline gives CDR1 SNHLY, CDR2 FYNNEI. For the CDR3, the DNA is TGTGCCAGCAGCGCAACAGGGGGGGGCGGCAATCAGCCCCAGCATTTT. Translated: CASSATGGGGNQPQHF.

The gene calls are TRBV18 and TRBJ1-2; weak D call: TRBD1 (5 bases). Germline V gene data show CDR1 as KGHSH and CDR2 as LQKENI. Trimming removed 2 bases from V and 3 bases from J, with 10 bases in between. The CDR3 consists of 14 residues. The DNA of the CDR3 is TGTGCCAGCTCACCAAGGGGTCAGGACTATGGCTACACCTTC. Its protein is CASSPRGQDYGYTF.

This chain connects TRBV6-1 to TRBJ1-4; possibly TRBD1 for D (6 bases). V was pared by 3 bases and J by 2 bases, with 13 bases between. This CDR3 comprises 16 residues. Germline V CDR1 and CDR2: MNHNS, SASEGT. The CDR3 DNA sequence: TGTGCCAGCAGTGAGTTGGGGGCAGGGACTAATGAAAAACTGTTTTTT. This codes for CASSELGAGTNEKLFF.

The chain recombines TRBV11-3 with TRBJ2-3; the match to TRBD2 covers 13 bases. Germline CDR1 reads SGHNT; CDR2 reads YENEEA. This CDR3 region has 17 residues. V trimming: 5 bases; J trimming: 1 base; junction bases outside the gene matches: 6. CDR3 region: CASSEWTSGRGTDTQYF. The CDR3 region has the DNA TGTGCCAGCAGCGAATGGACTAGCGGGAGAGGCACAGATACGCAGTATTTT.

This chain joins TRBV7-9 and TRBJ1-1; 9 bases agree with TRBD1. Per the germline V gene, CDR1 is SEHNR and CDR2 is FQNEAQ (reference sequence). This CDR3 comprises 12 residues. After removal of 5 bases from V and 8 bases from J, the junction contained 3 bases not matched to a gene. The CDR3 loop reads CASSPDRGEAFF. DNA for the CDR3: TGTGCCAGCAGCCCTGACAGGGGGGAAGCTTTCTTT.